These 32 T cell receptor beta chains were all obtained from the same sample, sequenced in a study of CXCR3-negative and CXCR3-positive naive CD8 T cells. UMI-labeled 5' RACE TRB cDNA libraries were prepared from the cells. One entry per CDR3 protein, without DNA, is what TCRdb gives after re-calling the 5' RACE reads. The repertoire table contains tens of thousands of distinct CDR3 sequences. Regarding the study as a whole: Greater hydrophobicity was found in TRB CDR3s of CXCR3-positive naive cells than of CXCR3-negative naive cells.

Their antigens are not known. The specimen was naive CXCR3+ CD8+ T cells from blood. Subset defined: CD45RO-CCR7+CD27+CD95- naive CD8+ T cells expressing CXCR3 (TNR3+). The receptors were sampled from a human donor in good health. Some clones in this sample may be carry-over from other donors' samples.

The chain carries TRBV7-8 and TRBJ2-5; TCRdb outputs TRBD1, but without DNA this stays unchecked. Germline V gene data show CDR1 as SGHVS and CDR2 as FQNEAQ. The CDR3 length is 15 residues. The CDR3 here is CASSQGTGVGETQYF.

The chain's CDR3 is CAWSSKGILYNEQFF. This sequence joins TRBV30 and TRBJ2-1. This CDR3 has 15 residues. Germline assignment: CDR1 GTSNPN and CDR2 SVGIG (reference sequence).

The chain has TRBV30 and TRBJ2-7; TCRdb names TRBD1, which stays unverified in the absence of DNA. The CDR3 sequence is 14 residues long. In germline, CDR1 is GTSNPN, CDR2 SVGIG (reference sequence). This CDR3 reads CAWSSGQGSYEQYF.

This chain joins TRBV2 and TRBJ1-3. Germline V lookup: CDR1 SNHLY, CDR2 FYNNEI. The CDR3 spans 12 residues. This CDR3 is CAAITSGNTIYF.

This chain links TRBV10-3 with TRBJ2-1; TCRdb's D call, TRBD1, is unchecked because there is no DNA. This CDR3 comprises 13 residues. Germline CDR1 is ENHRY and CDR2 is SYGVKD. CDR3 protein: CAIGTRGIDEQFF.

V and J are TRBV11-2 and TRBJ2-7; there is no DNA to check the TCRdb D call of TRBD1. Germline V gene lookup returns CDR1 SGHAT and CDR2 FQNNGV. The length of the CDR3 is 15 residues. The CDR3 region is CASSLGGTGFGEQYF.

The chain links TRBV14 to TRBJ2-1. Germline assignment: CDR1 SGHDN and CDR2 FVKESK. The CDR3 length is 11 residues. The CDR3 loop is CASSLGIEQFF.

The gene calls are TRBV12-3 or TRBV12-4 and TRBJ1-1; the D call of TRBD1 rests on TCRdb alone, since no DNA is present to check it. The CDR3 sequence is 16 residues long. The CDR3 sequence: CASSPLRGQGSTEAFF.

The V call is TRBV6-5, the J call TRBJ2-3; TCRdb reports TRBD2, a call that lacks DNA to check it against. In germline, CDR1 is MNHEY, CDR2 SVGAGI. This CDR3 has 15 amino acids. The chain's CDR3 is CASTGLAGNTDTQYF.

The chain employs TRBV6-5 and TRBJ1-1; TCRdb gives TRBD1 as the D gene, but with no DNA this cannot be confirmed. This CDR3 contains 14 residues. Germline lookup yields CDR1 MNHEY and CDR2 SVGAGI. The CDR3: CASSKTGALTEAFF.

The chain couples TRBV7-6 to TRBJ1-1. The CDR3 length is 12 residues. The germline gives CDR1 SGHVS, CDR2 FNYEAQ. CDR3 sequence: CASSPFEGEAFF. The full variable domain, rest sourced from reference TRBV7-6 and TRBJ1-1, is GAGVSQSPRYKVTKRGQDVALRCDPISGHVSLYWYRQALGQGPEFLTYFNYEAQQDKSGLPNDRFSAERPEGSISTLTIQRTEQRDSAMYRCASSPFEGEAFFGQGTRLTVV.

The J gene is TRBJ2-7, the V gene TRBV20-1; TCRdb returns TRBD2, unconfirmable since there is no DNA. The V gene's germline CDR1 is DFQATT and CDR2 SNEGSKA (reference sequence). This CDR3 is 14 amino acids long. The CDR3: CSAPRLAGSYEQYF.

The chain links TRBV7-9 to TRBJ2-2; TCRdb selects TRBD2, and the lack of DNA leaves this call unchecked. Per germline, CDR1 SEHNR and CDR2 FQNEAQ (reference sequence). The CDR3 sequence is 15 residues long. The CDR3 reads CASRSGTRNTGELFF.

V and J are TRBV29-1 and TRBJ1-2. Germline V gives CDR1 SQVTM, CDR2 ANQGSEA. The CDR3 contains 11 residues. CDR3 residues: CSVDDFYGYTF.

The chain links TRBV11-2 to TRBJ2-1; TCRdb names TRBD2, which stays unverified in the absence of DNA. From germline, CDR1 is SGHAT and CDR2 FQNNGV. The CDR3 length is 19 residues. CDR3 sequence reads: CASSLAVGGINPCYNEQFF. The full variable domain, completed using reference TRBV11-2 and TRBJ2-1, is EAGVAQSPRYKIIEKRQSVAFWCNPISGHATLYWYQQILGQGPKLLIQFQNNGVVDDSQLPKDRFSAERLKGVDSTLKIQPAKLEDSAVYLCASSLAVGGINPCYNEQFFGPGTRLTVL.

V usage is TRBV2 and J usage is TRBJ2-1; TCRdb picks TRBD1, but there is no DNA to check that call. Germline-derived CDR1 and CDR2 are SNHLY and FYNNEI. This CDR3 region has 16 residues. CDR3 sequence reads: CASSYGHRDRGHEQFF.

V and J are TRBV29-1 and TRBJ2-1; TCRdb reports TRBD1, a call that lacks DNA to check it against. The CDR3 totals 14 residues. Germline lookup yields CDR1 SQVTM and CDR2 ANQGSEA. This CDR3 is CSVGGSQGYNEQFF.

The J gene is TRBJ1-1, the V gene TRBV4-1. Looked up from germline, CDR1 is MGHRA and CDR2 is YSYEKL. The CDR3 is made up of 13 amino acids. The CDR3 spells CASSQGTATEAFF.

The chain has TRBV5-6 and TRBJ1-4; the TCRdb D gene call, TRBD1, has no DNA to confirm it. The V gene's germline CDR1 is SGHDT and CDR2 YYEEEE. The CDR3 runs 13 residues. The CDR3 spells CASSLSGAEKLFF.

The gene calls are TRBV29-1 and TRBJ2-5; absent DNA, TCRdb's TRBD1 call cannot be checked. The CDR3 extends over 13 amino acids. Germline CDR1 is SQVTM and CDR2 is ANQGSEA. The CDR3 reads CSVLGQNQETQYF.

The chain is built from TRBV15 and TRBJ1-5; the D call from TCRdb, TRBD1, cannot be confirmed without DNA. Germline CDR1 LNHNV, CDR2 YYDKDF (reference sequence). This CDR3 has 15 residues. The CDR3: CATSRDRVAHQPQHF.

This chain links TRBV20-1 with TRBJ2-5; the D gene TCRdb calls, TRBD2, cannot be checked with no DNA. Germline lookup yields CDR1 DFQATT and CDR2 SNEGSKA (reference sequence). The CDR3 sequence is 15 residues long. The CDR3 loop reads CSAREEADDQETQYF.

The chain has TRBV6-5 and TRBJ2-1; TCRdb lists TRBD2, though no DNA is available to test this call. CDR1 MNHEY and CDR2 SVGAGI come from the germline V gene. The CDR3 has 15 amino acids. CDR3 sequence: CASTLLAANYNEQFF.

The rearrangement joins TRBV7-9 to TRBJ2-1; TCRdb outputs TRBD1, but without DNA this stays unchecked. The V gene's germline CDR1 is SEHNR and CDR2 FQNEAQ (reference sequence). The CDR3 has 11 amino acids. This chain's CDR3 is CASSPLIEQFF. Together with reference TRBV7-9 and TRBJ2-1, the CDR3 gives the full variable domain: DTGVSQNPRHKITKRGQNVTFRCDPISEHNRLYWYRQTLGQGPEFLTYFQNEAQLEKSRLLSDRFSAERPKGSFSTLEIQRTEQGDSAMYLCASSPLIEQFFGPGTRLTVL.

CDR3 in amino acids: CASSPRVLRPDTQYF. This chain connects TRBV28 to TRBJ2-3; the TRBD2 assignment by TCRdb is unverifiable without DNA. CDR3 size: 15 residues. Germline CDR1 MDHEN, CDR2 SYDVKM.

The chain joins TRBV2 to TRBJ1-2. This CDR3 spans 12 amino acids. CDR1 and CDR2 from the germline V gene are SNHLY and FYNNEI. The CDR3 loop reads CASSQGDYGYTF.

The chain combines TRBV25-1 with TRBJ1-4. CDR1 and CDR2 from the germline V gene are MGHDK and SYGVNS. The CDR3 has 17 residues. The CDR3 region is CASSEYLEEPTNEKLFF. Based on the CDR3 plus reference TRBV25-1 and TRBJ1-4, the full variable domain is EADIYQTPRYLVIGTGKKITLECSQTMGHDKMYWYQQDPGMELHLIHYSYGVNSTEKGDLSSESTVSRIRTEHFPLTLESARPSHTSQYLCASSEYLEEPTNEKLFFGSGTQLSVL.

V is TRBV5-1 and J is TRBJ2-7; TCRdb selects TRBD1, and the lack of DNA leaves this call unchecked. Germline values: CDR1 SGHRS, CDR2 YFSETQ. The CDR3 sequence is 14 residues long. The CDR3 is CASSGQDRSYEQYF.

The chain combines TRBV29-1 with TRBJ2-1; absent DNA, TCRdb's TRBD1 call cannot be checked. Germline assignment: CDR1 SQVTM and CDR2 ANQGSEA. The CDR3 spans 13 residues. The CDR3 loop is CSVEEDTSPGQFF.

J is TRBJ2-5 and V is TRBV11-2; without DNA, the TCRdb call of TRBD2 cannot be checked. This CDR3 region has 15 residues. Germline CDR1 and CDR2: SGHAT and FQNNGV. CDR3 protein: CASSLGGGAVVTQYF. The complete variable domain, with remaining parts taken from reference TRBV11-2 and TRBJ2-5, reads EAGVAQSPRYKIIEKRQSVAFWCNPISGHATLYWYQQILGQGPKLLIQFQNNGVVDDSQLPKDRFSAERLKGVDSTLKIQPAKLEDSAVYLCASSLGGGAVVTQYFGPGTRLLVL.

CDR3 amino acids: CASSLAPIGYITGELFF. The chain recombines TRBV12-3 or TRBV12-4 with TRBJ2-2. CDR3 size: 17 residues.

The V gene is TRBV29-1, the J gene TRBJ2-3; the D call of TRBD2 rests on TCRdb alone, since no DNA is present to check it. The CDR3 extends over 12 amino acids. CDR1 and CDR2 (germline): SQVTM, ANQGSEA. This CDR3 is CSVGTRVDTQYF.